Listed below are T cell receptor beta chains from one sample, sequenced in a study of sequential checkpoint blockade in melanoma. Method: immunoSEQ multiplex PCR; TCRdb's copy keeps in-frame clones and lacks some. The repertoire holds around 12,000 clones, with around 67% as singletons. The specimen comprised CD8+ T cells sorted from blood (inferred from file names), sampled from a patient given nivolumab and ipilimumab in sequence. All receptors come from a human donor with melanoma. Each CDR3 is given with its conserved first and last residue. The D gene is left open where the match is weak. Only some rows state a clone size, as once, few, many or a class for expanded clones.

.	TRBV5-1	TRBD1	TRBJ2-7	CASSFSGGNEQYF	TGCGCCAGCAGCTTTTCAGGGGGAAACGAGCAGTACTTC
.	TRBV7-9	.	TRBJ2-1	CASSLVGASYNEQFF	TGTGCCAGCAGCTTAGTGGGGGCCTCTTACAATGAGCAGTTCTTC
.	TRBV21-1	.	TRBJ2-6	CASSSRDRVSGANVLTF	TGTGCCAGCAGCAGCCGGGACAGGGTCTCTGGGGCCAACGTCCTGACTTTC
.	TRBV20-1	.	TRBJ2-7	CSIRGDYEQYF	TGCAGTATCAGAGGTGATTACGAGCAGTACTTC
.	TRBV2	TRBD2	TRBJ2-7	CASSQTSGSTYEQYF	TGTGCCAGCTCCCAGACTAGCGGGAGTACCTACGAGCAGTACTTC
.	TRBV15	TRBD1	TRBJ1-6	CATSPDRVGSPLHF	TGTGCCACCAGCCCGGACAGGGTGGGCTCACCCCTCCACTTT
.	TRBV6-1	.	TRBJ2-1	CASSRGNPHNEQFF	TGTGCCAGCAGTAGGGGGAACCCCCACAATGAGCAGTTCTTC
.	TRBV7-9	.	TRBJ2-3	CASTAPGVSTDTQYF	TGTGCCAGCACCGCCCCGGGAGTTAGCACAGATACGCAGTATTTT
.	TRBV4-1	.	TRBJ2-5	CASSQDPGTPGDQYF	TGCGCCAGCAGCCAAGATCCCGGGACTCCGGGGGACCAGTACTTC
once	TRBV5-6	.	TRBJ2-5	CASSLEGGLSETQYF	TGTGCCAGCAGCTTGGAGGGGGGGCTAAGTGAGACCCAGTACTTC
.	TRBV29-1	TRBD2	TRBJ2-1	CSVAGGGYQFF	TGCAGCGTTGCTGGGGGAGGGTATCAGTTCTTC
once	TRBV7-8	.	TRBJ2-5	CASSLGVETQYF	TGTGCCAGCAGCTTAGGAGTGGAGACCCAGTACTTC